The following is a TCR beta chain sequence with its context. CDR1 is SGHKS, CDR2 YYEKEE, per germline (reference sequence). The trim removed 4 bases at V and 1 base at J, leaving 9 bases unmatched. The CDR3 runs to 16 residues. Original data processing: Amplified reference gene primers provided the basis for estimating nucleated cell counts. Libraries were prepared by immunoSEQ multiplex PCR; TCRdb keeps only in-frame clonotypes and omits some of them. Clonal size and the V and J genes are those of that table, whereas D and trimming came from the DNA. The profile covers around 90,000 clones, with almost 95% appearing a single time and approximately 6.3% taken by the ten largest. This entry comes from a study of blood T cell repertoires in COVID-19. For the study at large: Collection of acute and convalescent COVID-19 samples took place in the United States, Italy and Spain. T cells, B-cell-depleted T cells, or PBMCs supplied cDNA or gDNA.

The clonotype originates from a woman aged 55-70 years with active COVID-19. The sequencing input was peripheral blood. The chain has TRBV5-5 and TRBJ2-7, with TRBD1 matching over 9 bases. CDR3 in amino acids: CASSRVAGQGSYEQYF. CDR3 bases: TGTGCCAGCAGCAGGGTAGCAGGACAGGGGTCCTACGAGCAGTACTTC. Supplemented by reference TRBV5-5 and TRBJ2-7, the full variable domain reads DAGVTQSPTHLIKTRGQQVTLRCSPISGHKSVSWYQQVLGQGPQFIFQYYEKEERGRGNFPDRFSARQFPNYSSELNVNALLLGDSALYLCASSRVAGQGSYEQYFGPGTRLTVT.